These T cell receptor beta chains were read from a single sample in a study of blood T cell repertoires in COVID-19. The repertoire was sequenced with immunoSEQ multiplex PCR; TCRdb's copy has only in-frame clones and lacks some. Here the sample spans approximately 220,000 clones, approximately 86% being singletons. The sequencing sample was made of PBMCs or T cells enriched from blood (not recorded which). The source of these receptors is a woman in her twenties or thirties who had been exposed to COVID-19. Each CDR3 is given with its conserved first and last residue. Fields, in order: D gene, clone size, V gene, J gene, CDR3 protein, CDR3 DNA. A D gene is named only where the DNA matches it firmly. Only part of the rows carry a size: once, few, many, or a class if the clone is expanded.

D gene: NA; clone size: NA; V gene: TRBV2; J gene: TRBJ1-5; CDR3 protein: CASSEGLGNQPQHF; CDR3 DNA: TGTGCCAGCAGTGAGGGGCTGGGCAATCAGCCCCAGCATTTT
D gene: TRBD1; clone size: NA; V gene: TRBV5-1; J gene: TRBJ2-1; CDR3 protein: CASSESGTGTNEQFF; CDR3 DNA: TGCGCCAGCAGCGAATCCGGGACAGGGACCAATGAGCAGTTCTTC
D gene: NA; clone size: NA; V gene: TRBV30; J gene: TRBJ1-1; CDR3 protein: CAWMDSPGNTEAFF; CDR3 DNA: TGTGCCTGGATGGACTCACCGGGGAACACTGAAGCTTTCTTT
D gene: NA; clone size: NA; V gene: TRBV12-3/TRBV12-4; J gene: TRBJ1-5; CDR3 protein: CGQGQPQHF; CDR3 DNA: TGTGGTCAGGGCCAGCCCCAGCATTTT
D gene: TRBD2; clone size: NA; V gene: TRBV9; J gene: TRBJ2-1; CDR3 protein: CASSGSGAFTYNEQFF; CDR3 DNA: TGTGCCAGCAGCGGTAGCGGGGCGTTCACCTACAATGAGCAGTTCTTC
D gene: TRBD2; clone size: NA; V gene: TRBV2; J gene: TRBJ2-5; CDR3 protein: CASSGKAGAQETQYF; CDR3 DNA: TGTGCCAGCAGTGGGAAAGCGGGGGCCCAAGAGACCCAGTACTTC
D gene: NA; clone size: NA; V gene: TRBV7-9; J gene: TRBJ2-1; CDR3 protein: CASSPVPEDEQFF; CDR3 DNA: TGTGCCAGCAGCCCAGTTCCGGAGGATGAGCAGTTCTTC
D gene: TRBD1; clone size: NA; V gene: TRBV9; J gene: TRBJ1-1; CDR3 protein: CASSALTGTGTEAFF; CDR3 DNA: TGTGCCAGCAGCGCGTTGACAGGGACGGGGACTGAAGCTTTCTTT
D gene: TRBD2; clone size: NA; V gene: TRBV30; J gene: TRBJ2-3; CDR3 protein: CAWIPLAGGSDTQYF; CDR3 DNA: TGTGCCTGGATTCCACTAGCGGGGGGTTCCGATACGCAGTATTTT
D gene: NA; clone size: NA; V gene: TRBV5-4; J gene: TRBJ2-7; CDR3 protein: CASSLLCCRVVRSYYEQYF; CDR3 DNA: TGTGCCAGCAGCTTGCTTTGCTGCAGGGTGGTCAGGTCCTACTACGAGCAGTACTTC
D gene: NA; clone size: NA; V gene: TRBV5-1; J gene: TRBJ1-2; CDR3 protein: CASSLVEGRSGYTF; CDR3 DNA: TGCGCCAGCAGCTTGGTGGAGGGGCGCTCTGGCTACACCTTC
D gene: NA; clone size: NA; V gene: TRBV11-2; J gene: TRBJ1-1; CDR3 protein: CASSSRLGNTEAFF; CDR3 DNA: TGTGCCAGCAGCTCGCGACTGGGGAACACTGAAGCTTTCTTT
D gene: NA; clone size: NA; V gene: TRBV9; J gene: TRBJ2-3; CDR3 protein: CASSSPIGTSTDTQYF; CDR3 DNA: TGTGCCAGCAGCTCTCCCATAGGGACTAGCACAGATACGCAGTATTTT
D gene: NA; clone size: NA; V gene: TRBV19; J gene: TRBJ1-2; CDR3 protein: CASRGGAGVEYGYTF; CDR3 DNA: TGTGCCAGTAGAGGTGGGGCAGGGGTTGAATATGGCTACACCTTC
D gene: NA; clone size: NA; V gene: TRBV30; J gene: TRBJ1-6; CDR3 protein: CAWRSEDSPLHF; CDR3 DNA: TGTGCCTGGAGGTCCGAGGATTCACCCCTCCACTTT
D gene: NA; clone size: NA; V gene: TRBV7-3; J gene: TRBJ2-3; CDR3 protein: CASSFLGADTQYF; CDR3 DNA: TGTGCCAGCAGCTTCCTAGGGGCGGATACGCAGTATTTT
D gene: TRBD2; clone size: NA; V gene: TRBV14; J gene: TRBJ2-3; CDR3 protein: CASSQDSGGLTDTQYF; CDR3 DNA: TGTGCCAGCAGCCAAGATAGCGGGGGGCTTACAGATACGCAGTATTTT
D gene: NA; clone size: NA; V gene: TRBV5-1; J gene: TRBJ1-1; CDR3 protein: CASKPGGSVTEAFF; CDR3 DNA: TGCGCCAGCAAACCGGGAGGATCGGTCACTGAAGCTTTCTTT
D gene: NA; clone size: NA; V gene: TRBV11-2; J gene: TRBJ2-7; CDR3 protein: CASSSGAYEQYF; CDR3 DNA: TGTGCCAGCAGCTCAGGGGCCTACGAGCAGTACTTC
D gene: TRBD1; clone size: NA; V gene: TRBV5-8; J gene: TRBJ1-3; CDR3 protein: CASNGQGRSGNTIYF; CDR3 DNA: TGTGCCAGCAACGGACAGGGCCGCTCTGGAAACACCATATATTTT
D gene: NA; clone size: NA; V gene: TRBV9; J gene: TRBJ1-1; CDR3 protein: CASSASFGSLNTEAFF; CDR3 DNA: TGTGCCAGCAGCGCTAGCTTCGGGAGTTTGAACACTGAAGCTTTCTTT
D gene: NA; clone size: NA; V gene: TRBV27; J gene: TRBJ1-2; CDR3 protein: CASSLSGRGNYGYTF; CDR3 DNA: TGTGCCAGCAGTTTATCCGGCAGGGGTAACTATGGCTACACCTTC
D gene: NA; clone size: NA; V gene: TRBV6-5; J gene: TRBJ2-7; CDR3 protein: CASRHAGLGVYEQYF; CDR3 DNA: TGTGCCAGCAGGCACGCCGGACTTGGGGTTTACGAGCAGTACTTC
D gene: TRBD2; clone size: NA; V gene: TRBV7-7; J gene: TRBJ2-5; CDR3 protein: CASSFTGGPGSGETQYF; CDR3 DNA: TGTGCCAGCAGCTTCACGGGGGGGCCCGGTTCGGGAGAGACCCAGTACTTC
D gene: TRBD2; clone size: once; V gene: TRBV5-4; J gene: TRBJ2-5; CDR3 protein: CASSAGGRETQYF; CDR3 DNA: TGTGCCAGCAGCGCGGGGGGCCGAGAGACCCAGTACTTC
D gene: NA; clone size: NA; V gene: TRBV2; J gene: TRBJ1-5; CDR3 protein: CATQGSNSNQPQHF; CDR3 DNA: TGTGCCACCCAGGGGAGTAATAGCAATCAGCCCCAGCATTTT
D gene: NA; clone size: NA; V gene: TRBV24-1; J gene: TRBJ2-1; CDR3 protein: CATSGGASSYNEQFF; CDR3 DNA: TGTGCCACCAGTGGGGGCGCGAGCTCCTACAATGAGCAGTTCTTC
D gene: NA; clone size: NA; V gene: TRBV5-1; J gene: TRBJ1-5; CDR3 protein: CASSIRQALRPQHF; CDR3 DNA: TGCGCCAGCAGCATCAGACAGGCCTTGCGGCCCCAGCATTTT
D gene: TRBD1; clone size: NA; V gene: TRBV19; J gene: TRBJ1-5; CDR3 protein: CASSIKVGTGYQPQHF; CDR3 DNA: TGTGCCAGTAGTATAAAAGTCGGGACAGGGTATCAGCCCCAGCATTTT
D gene: NA; clone size: NA; V gene: TRBV5-1; J gene: TRBJ2-3; CDR3 protein: CASSLGQLPLIDTQYF; CDR3 DNA: TGCGCCAGCAGCTTGGGACAGTTACCCCTCATAGATACGCAGTATTTT
D gene: TRBD2; clone size: NA; V gene: TRBV5-1; J gene: TRBJ2-5; CDR3 protein: CASSYFGLAGGRETQYF; CDR3 DNA: TGCGCCAGCAGCTACTTCGGCCTCGCGGGGGGGCGGGAGACCCAGTACTTC
D gene: TRBD2; clone size: NA; V gene: TRBV11-3; J gene: TRBJ2-7; CDR3 protein: CASSGASGGAKLSYEQYF; CDR3 DNA: TGTGCCAGCAGCGGGGCTAGCGGGGGGGCCAAACTCTCCTACGAGCAGTACTTC
D gene: TRBD1; clone size: NA; V gene: TRBV12-3/TRBV12-4; J gene: TRBJ1-3; CDR3 protein: CASSWGQGNTIYF; CDR3 DNA: TGTGCCAGCAGCTGGGGACAGGGAAACACCATATATTTT
D gene: TRBD1; clone size: NA; V gene: TRBV19; J gene: TRBJ1-4; CDR3 protein: CASSSPGTGTVLKLFF; CDR3 DNA: TGTGCCAGTAGTAGTCCCGGGACAGGCACCGTCCTGAAACTGTTTTTT
D gene: TRBD1; clone size: NA; V gene: TRBV2; J gene: TRBJ1-1; CDR3 protein: CASRRTGSATEAFF; CDR3 DNA: TGTGCCAGCAGGAGGACAGGGTCCGCAACTGAAGCTTTCTTT
D gene: NA; clone size: NA; V gene: TRBV5-5; J gene: TRBJ2-2; CDR3 protein: CASSSQGRTGELFF; CDR3 DNA: TGTGCCAGCAGCTCGCAGGGGAGAACCGGGGAGCTGTTTTTT
D gene: NA; clone size: NA; V gene: TRBV21-1; J gene: TRBJ1-2; CDR3 protein: CASSKGAGPHGWEGYTF; CDR3 DNA: TGTGCCAGCAGCAAAGGGGCAGGCCCCCACGGTTGGGAGGGCTACACCTTC